The clone carrying this TCR beta chain is a singleton in its sample. Source study methods: Reference gene primer amplification yielded estimated nucleated cell counts. The table came from immunoSEQ multiplex PCR; TCRdb's copy has only in-frame clones and leaves some out. That table gives V, J and clone size, and the DNA gave D and trimming. The profile shows under 80,000 clones, 85% to 90% of them singletons. These data are taken from a study of blood T cell repertoires in COVID-19. Study information: COVID-19 samples collected from the United States, Italy and Spain covered acute and convalescent phases. T cells, B-cell-depleted T cells, or PBMCs provided the cDNA or gDNA that served as material.

The sample taken for sequencing was peripheral blood. The TCR was taken from a man between 65 and 85 years old with acute or convalescent COVID-19.

CDR3 sequence: CSVELTRGTQYF. CDR3 DNA: TGCAGCGTTGAGCTGACTAGAGGCACGCAGTATTTT. V usage is TRBV29-1 and J usage is TRBJ2-3; a weak D match, TRBD2 (6 bases). This CDR3 has 12 amino acids. Germline V gene data show CDR1 as SQVTM and CDR2 as ANQGSEA. With 3 bases removed from V and 9 bases from J, the gap between germline ends came to 13 bases.